The clone carrying this TCR beta chain was counted many times. Trimming removed 4 bases at V and 0 bases at J, with 11 bases between. The germline gives CDR1 SGHAT, CDR2 FQNNGV. The CDR3 is 15 residues long. The sample comes from a study of quantifying T cell responses using KT2 cells. Study-wide context: TCR alpha and beta constant-region primers primed reverse transcription of RNA.

Each cDNA got a UMI-containing oligo ligated at its 3' end. An equimolar mix of RC1.1 and RC1.2 primed the beta chain across TRBC1 and TRBC2. TCRdb re-called the UMI-ligation and nested PCR reads through MiXCR, storing one row per CDR3 protein. The sample includes around 30,000 distinct CDR3 sequences, about a tenth seen only once; the top ten take about 9.6%. Sequenced: PBMCs spiked with cells of the T cell clone KT2. V and J are TRBV11-2 and TRBJ2-3; tentatively, D is TRBD2 (5 bases). The receptor comes from a human donor. Written as DNA, the CDR3 is TGTGCCAGCAGCTACGAGCGGAGTAGCACAGATACGCAGTATTTT. It codes for CASSYERSSTDTQYF.